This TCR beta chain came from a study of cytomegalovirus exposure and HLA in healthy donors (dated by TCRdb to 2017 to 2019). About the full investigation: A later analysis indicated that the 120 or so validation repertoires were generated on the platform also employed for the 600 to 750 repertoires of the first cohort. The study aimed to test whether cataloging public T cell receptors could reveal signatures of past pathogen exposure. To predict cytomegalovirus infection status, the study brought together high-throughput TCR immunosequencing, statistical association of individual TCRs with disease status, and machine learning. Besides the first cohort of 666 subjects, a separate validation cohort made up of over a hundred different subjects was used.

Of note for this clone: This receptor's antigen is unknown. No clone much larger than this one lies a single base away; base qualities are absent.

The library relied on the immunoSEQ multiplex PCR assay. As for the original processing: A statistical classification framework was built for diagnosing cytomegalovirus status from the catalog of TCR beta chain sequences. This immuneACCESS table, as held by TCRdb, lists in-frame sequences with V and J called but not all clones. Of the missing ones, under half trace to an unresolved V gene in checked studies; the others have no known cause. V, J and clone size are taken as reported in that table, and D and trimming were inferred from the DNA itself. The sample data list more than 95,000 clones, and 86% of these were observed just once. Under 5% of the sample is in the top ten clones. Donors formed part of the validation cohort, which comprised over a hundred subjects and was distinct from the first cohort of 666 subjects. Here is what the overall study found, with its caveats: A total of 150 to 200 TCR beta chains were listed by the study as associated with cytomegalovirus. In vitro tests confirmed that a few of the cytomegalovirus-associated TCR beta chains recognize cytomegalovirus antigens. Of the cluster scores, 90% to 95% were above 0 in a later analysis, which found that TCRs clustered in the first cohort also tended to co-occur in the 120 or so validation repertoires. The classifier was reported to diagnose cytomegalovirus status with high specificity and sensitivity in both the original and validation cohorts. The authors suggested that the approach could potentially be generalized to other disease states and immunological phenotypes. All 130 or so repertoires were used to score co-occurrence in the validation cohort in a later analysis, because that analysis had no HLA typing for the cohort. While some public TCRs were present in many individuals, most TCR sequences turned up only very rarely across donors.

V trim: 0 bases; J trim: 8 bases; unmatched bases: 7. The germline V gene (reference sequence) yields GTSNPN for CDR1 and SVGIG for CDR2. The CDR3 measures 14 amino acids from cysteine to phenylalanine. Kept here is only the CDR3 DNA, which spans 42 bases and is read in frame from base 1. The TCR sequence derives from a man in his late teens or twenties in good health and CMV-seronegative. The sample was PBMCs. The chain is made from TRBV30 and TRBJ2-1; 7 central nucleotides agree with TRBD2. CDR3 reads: CAWSVGAGAHEQFF. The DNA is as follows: TGTGCCTGGAGTGTAGGGGCGGGAGCTCATGAGCAGTTCTTC.